A selection of T cell receptor beta chains follows, all from one sample in a study of CD4+ T cells in melanoma. Libraries were prepared by immunoSEQ multiplex PCR; TCRdb keeps only in-frame clonotypes and omits some of them. This sample has 50,000 to 60,000 clones, with over 60% found just once. Sequenced material: tumor tissue. The receptors originated from a human donor with melanoma. CDR3s include the opening cysteine and the closing phenylalanine or tryptophan. The D gene is left open where the match is weak. Some rows have no size entry. The others give once, few or many, or a class for an expanded clone.

d_call | j_call | v_call | clone_size | cdr3_aa | cdr3_nt
. | TRBJ2-7 | TRBV10-2 | few | CASSPGPAYEQYF | TGCGCCAGCAGCCCGGGGCCCGCCTACGAGCAGTACTTC
. | TRBJ1-1 | TRBV11-2 | . | CASSLATVGAFF | TGTGCCAGCAGCTTAGCGACAGTCGGGGCTTTCTTT
. | TRBJ2-5 | TRBV27 | . | CASSPGGRGETQYF | TGTGCCAGCAGTCCCGGTGGCCGGGGAGAGACCCAGTACTTC
. | TRBJ1-2 | TRBV5-1 | . | CASSLELGQSSGYTF | TGCGCCAGCAGCTTGGAGTTAGGGCAGAGCTCTGGCTACACCTTC
. | TRBJ2-3 | TRBV29-1 | once | CSVEGGAGDTQYF | TGCAGCGTCGAGGGGGGGGCAGGGGATACGCAGTATTTT
TRBD1 | TRBJ2-2 | TRBV4-1 | . | CASSPVEGGPGELFF | TGCGCCAGCAGCCCCGTGGAAGGGGGCCCCGGGGAGCTGTTTTTT
. | TRBJ1-1 | TRBV4-2 | few | CASSQASMNTEAFF | TGTGCCAGCAGCCAAGCCAGTATGAACACTGAAGCTTTCTTT
TRBD2 | TRBJ2-3 | TRBV4-1 | few | CASSRGLAGGGTDTQYF | TGCGCCAGCAGCCGCGGCTTAGCGGGGGGTGGCACAGATACGCAGTATTTT
. | TRBJ1-1 | TRBV29-1 | . | CSVGLTGNSEAFF | TGCAGCGTTGGCCTTACGGGTAATTCTGAAGCTTTCTTT
. | TRBJ1-1 | TRBV25-1 | . | CASRDWAEAFF | TGTGCCAGCAGGGACTGGGCTGAAGCTTTCTTT
. | TRBJ2-2 | TRBV5-5 | . | CASSLFAGANTGELFF | TGTGCCAGCAGCTTGTTTGCAGGGGCGAACACCGGGGAGCTGTTTTTT
. | TRBJ2-3 | TRBV2 | few | CASSEAGLPTDTQYF | TGTGCCAGCAGTGAGGCGGGCCTACCCACAGATACGCAGTATTTT
TRBD1 | TRBJ2-1 | TRBV7-9 | . | CASSTRTGLVEQFF | TGTGCCAGCAGCACTCGGACAGGGCTTGTTGAGCAGTTCTTC
. | TRBJ2-7 | TRBV6-1 | . | CASSDTDRLSQYF | TGTGCCAGCAGTGATACAGACAGGCTAAGCCAGTACTTC
. | TRBJ1-2 | TRBV6-5 | . | CASSYSRGISRDGYTF | TGTGCCAGCAGTTACTCGAGAGGGATCTCCAGGGATGGCTACACCTTC
. | TRBJ2-3 | TRBV11-2 | . | CASSLEGDTQYF | TGTGCCAGCAGCTTAGAGGGGGATACGCAGTATTTT
TRBD1 | TRBJ1-2 | TRBV9 | . | CASSPGTGMRGGYTF | TGTGCCAGCAGCCCCGGGACAGGGATGAGAGGTGGCTACACCTTC
. | TRBJ1-4 | TRBV9 | many | CASSLQGATNEKLFF | TGTGCCAGCAGCTTACAGGGTGCAACTAATGAAAAACTGTTTTTT
TRBD2 | TRBJ2-1 | TRBV9 | . | CASSGLAGGRNEQFF | TGTGCCAGCAGCGGACTAGCGGGGGGGCGCAATGAGCAGTTCTTC
. | TRBJ2-5 | TRBV11-2 | few | CASSLLGLAQTQYF | TGTGCCAGCAGCTTACTGGGTCTGGCCCAGACCCAGTACTTC
. | TRBJ2-6 | TRBV7-7 | . | CASSPTGANVLTF | TGTGCTAGCAGCCCGACGGGGGCCAACGTCCTGACTTTC
TRBD1 | TRBJ2-3 | TRBV5-1 | . | CASSLQGITDTQYF | TGCGCCAGCAGCTTACAGGGGATCACAGATACGCAGTATTTT
TRBD1 | TRBJ2-3 | TRBV7-6 | . | CASSSRTGKFTDTQYF | TGTGCCAGCAGCTCCCGGACAGGGAAGTTCACAGATACGCAGTATTTT
. | TRBJ1-1 | TRBV7-6 | . | CASSEKLKGPNTEAFF | TGTGCCAGCAGTGAAAAGTTGAAGGGGCCGAACACTGAAGCTTTCTTT
. | TRBJ1-2 | TRBV9 | . | CASSVTETANRVGSGYTF | TGTGCCAGCAGCGTAACCGAGACGGCCAACAGGGTGGGCTCTGGCTACACCTTC
. | TRBJ2-5 | TRBV9 | . | CASSYRGIQETQYF | TGTGCCAGCAGCTACCGGGGGATACAAGAGACCCAGTACTTC
TRBD1 | TRBJ2-7 | TRBV18 | many | CASSSDSGTGGMKQYF | TGTGCCAGCTCTTCAGATTCCGGGACAGGCGGGATGAAGCAGTACTTC
. | TRBJ2-7 | TRBV29-1 | . | CSVEAARGQTYEQYF | TGCAGCGTTGAAGCGGCCAGGGGACAAACCTACGAGCAGTACTTC